A selection of T cell receptor beta chains follows, all from one sample in a study of blood T cell repertoires in COVID-19. Libraries were prepared by immunoSEQ multiplex PCR; TCRdb keeps only in-frame clonotypes and omits some of them. The sample has about 300,000 clones; more than 85% are singletons. Material: peripheral blood. These receptor sequences come from a man between 65 and 85 years old with acute or convalescent COVID-19. The CDR3 runs from the conserved cysteine through the conserved F or W.

len: 13
v_gene: TRBV12-3/TRBV12-4
j_gene: TRBJ1-2
CDR3aa: CASSLGQGASYTF

len: 16
v_gene: TRBV5-4
j_gene: TRBJ1-6
CDR3aa: CASSLESGLGISPLHF

len: 14
v_gene: TRBV18
j_gene: TRBJ2-5
CDR3aa: CASALSRTRETQYF

len: 13
v_gene: TRBV30
j_gene: TRBJ1-1
CDR3aa: CAWQGEGDTEAFF

len: 12
v_gene: TRBV10-2
j_gene: TRBJ1-1
CDR3aa: CASSESDRGAFF

len: 15
v_gene: TRBV7-2
j_gene: TRBJ1-2
CDR3aa: CASSFGLTPPFGYTF

len: 18
v_gene: TRBV19
j_gene: TRBJ1-6
CDR3aa: CASSLSTGASSYNSPLHF

len: 15
v_gene: TRBV27
j_gene: TRBJ2-7
CDR3aa: CASSQGQGQGYEQYF

len: 14
v_gene: TRBV3-1/TRBV3-2
j_gene: TRBJ2-7
CDR3aa: CASSMMRSSYEQYF

len: 15
v_gene: TRBV5-1
j_gene: TRBJ2-1
CDR3aa: CASSLEGYTVNEQFF

len: 16
v_gene: TRBV6-2/TRBV6-3
j_gene: TRBJ2-2
CDR3aa: CASSFLRGALAGELFF

len: 11
v_gene: TRBV28
j_gene: TRBJ1-1
CDR3aa: CASGETAEAFF

len: 15
v_gene: TRBV5-5
j_gene: TRBJ1-4
CDR3aa: CASSVRGGTNEKLFF

len: 16
v_gene: TRBV6-5
j_gene: TRBJ1-6
CDR3aa: CASSYNMGRGDSPLHF

len: 16
v_gene: TRBV4-3
j_gene: TRBJ2-3
CDR3aa: CASSQDLSGSTDTQYF

len: 14
v_gene: TRBV6-1
j_gene: TRBJ1-2
CDR3aa: CASSEEAGTDGYTF

len: 13
v_gene: TRBV15
j_gene: TRBJ1-5
CDR3aa: CATTDTTNQPQHF

len: 13
v_gene: TRBV29-1
j_gene: TRBJ1-6
CDR3aa: CSVGEGNNSPLHF

len: 16
v_gene: TRBV7-8
j_gene: TRBJ2-2
CDR3aa: CASSLGLAGVGGELFF

len: 15
v_gene: TRBV2
j_gene: TRBJ1-6
CDR3aa: CASSEMGQGNSPLHF

len: 13
v_gene: TRBV10-1
j_gene: TRBJ2-3
CDR3aa: CASSFSGSGTQYF

len: 14
v_gene: TRBV28
j_gene: TRBJ2-3
CDR3aa: CASSPQGRTDTQYF

len: 16
v_gene: TRBV6-2/TRBV6-3
j_gene: TRBJ1-5
CDR3aa: CASSYGGGRVNQPQHF

len: 15
v_gene: TRBV6-6
j_gene: TRBJ2-7
CDR3aa: CASSPSGGSYYEQYF

len: 15
v_gene: TRBV4-1
j_gene: TRBJ1-3
CDR3aa: CASSQEASSGNTIYF

len: 10
v_gene: TRBV28
j_gene: TRBJ2-3
CDR3aa: CASPTDTQYF

len: 15
v_gene: TRBV9
j_gene: TRBJ1-3
CDR3aa: CASTGNDGSGNTIYF

len: 15
v_gene: TRBV6-1
j_gene: TRBJ1-2
CDR3aa: CASSEARGRSYGYTF

len: 15
v_gene: TRBV19
j_gene: TRBJ2-2
CDR3aa: CASRHRTSNTGELFF

len: 13
v_gene: TRBV7-2
j_gene: TRBJ2-3
CDR3aa: CASVLAGEDTQYF

len: 14
v_gene: TRBV19
j_gene: TRBJ1-5
CDR3aa: CATSDRGPNQPQHF

len: 15
v_gene: TRBV28
j_gene: TRBJ2-3
CDR3aa: CASSSTGGATDTQYF

len: 16
v_gene: TRBV6-2/TRBV6-3
j_gene: TRBJ1-4
CDR3aa: CASSYWAGGTDEKLFF

len: 20
v_gene: TRBV5-5
j_gene: TRBJ1-1
CDR3aa: CASSLEGWTGGRVRDTEAFF

len: 13
v_gene: TRBV9
j_gene: TRBJ2-1
CDR3aa: CASSVRQDNEQFF

len: 14
v_gene: TRBV29-1
j_gene: TRBJ2-1
CDR3aa: CSAGSGRAVDEQFF

len: 20
v_gene: TRBV18
j_gene: TRBJ2-3
CDR3aa: CASSPGIASGGAFGTDTQYF

len: 15
v_gene: TRBV5-4
j_gene: TRBJ2-1
CDR3aa: CASSIPGTSVSEQFF

len: 14
v_gene: TRBV6-5
j_gene: TRBJ1-6
CDR3aa: CASSFGQKNSPLHF

len: 12
v_gene: TRBV12-3/TRBV12-4
j_gene: TRBJ1-2
CDR3aa: CASSLVQNGYTF

len: 17
v_gene: TRBV27
j_gene: TRBJ2-7
CDR3aa: CASSLIPSGLEFHEQYF

len: 14
v_gene: TRBV5-1
j_gene: TRBJ1-1
CDR3aa: CASSSQTDNTEAFF

len: 14
v_gene: TRBV6-2/TRBV6-3
j_gene: TRBJ2-3
CDR3aa: CASSYSELVRTQYF

len: 15
v_gene: TRBV19
j_gene: TRBJ1-1
CDR3aa: CASSNPRRRNTEAFF

len: 15
v_gene: TRBV19
j_gene: TRBJ2-1
CDR3aa: CASRMDRGSYNEQFF

len: 13
v_gene: TRBV14
j_gene: TRBJ2-7
CDR3aa: CASSQLTGYEQYF

len: 14
v_gene: TRBV30
j_gene: TRBJ1-5
CDR3aa: CAWSPPNSNQPQHF

len: 15
v_gene: TRBV5-1
j_gene: TRBJ2-1
CDR3aa: CASSWTDSSYNEQFF

len: 15
v_gene: TRBV6-6
j_gene: TRBJ2-3
CDR3aa: CASSLDRDRTDTQYF

len: 13
v_gene: TRBV19
j_gene: TRBJ2-7
CDR3aa: CASSKQVSYEQYF